This TCR beta chain was documented in a study of technical replicates of blood from a few donors (dated by TCRdb to 2017 to 2019). Library generation was performed with the immunoSEQ multiplex PCR assay. TCRdb obtained this table from immuneACCESS and retained in-frame rearrangements with V and J assigned. These tables miss some clones; where compared with another copy, unresolved V genes account for less than half of the shortfall, and the remainder is unexplained. The sample records 70,000 to 95,000 clones, 94% of which are singletons. Under 0.3% of the sample is held by the ten biggest clonotypes. Note on this clone: The target of this receptor is not known. No base quality information exists; no much larger clone differs at one position.

V is cut by 5 bases and J by 1 base, and the space between the germline ends is 17 bases. The CDR3 goes from the cysteine to the phenylalanine over 16 residues. Only CDR3 DNA is held: 48 bases, read in frame from base 1. As encoded in the germline V gene (reference sequence), CDR1 is SEHNR while CDR2 is FQNEAQ. The chain uses TRBV7-9 and TRBJ2-5; the D segment could be TRBD1, given 8 matching bases. The sample was T cells isolated from PBMCs. The sequence came from a human donor in good health. The CDR3 amino acid sequence is: CASSVTGAGAQETQYF. At the DNA level, the sequence is TGTGCCAGCAGCGTGACAGGGGCGGGGGCCCAAGAGACCCAGTACTTC.